The 6 T cell receptor beta chains in this list originate from one sample, sequenced in a study of blood T cell repertoires in COVID-19. Sequenced by immunoSEQ multiplex PCR; TCRdb stores in-frame clones only, minus some. The top ten clones hold about 1.6% of a sample with 95,000 to 120,000 clones, roughly 80% of them seen once. The sequenced sample consisted of peripheral blood. The receptors come from a man aged 50 or older with acute or convalescent COVID-19.

The chain has TRBV28 and TRBJ1-1, with 7 nucleotides matching TRBD1. Germline V gene lookup returns CDR1 MDHEN and CDR2 SYDVKM. CDR3 length equals 14 residues. V shed 6 bases, J shed 0 bases, and the junction held 4 bases outside the gene matches. DNA of the CDR3: TGTGCCAGCAGGGCAGGGACAGTGAACACTGAAGCTTTCTTT. Protein: CASRAGTVNTEAFF.

This clone has only one observation. The rearrangement uses TRBV5-1 and TRBJ2-7; D remains unclear. The CDR3 length is 15 residues. CDR1 and CDR2 from the germline V gene are SGHRS and YFSETQ. Trimming shortened V by 0 bases and J by 0 bases, and 10 bases separated the two germline ends. The DNA for the CDR3 is TGCGCCAGCAGCTTGGGAGGATCGGGCTCCTACGAGCAGTACGTC. This gives the protein CASSLGGSGSYEQYV.

V and J are TRBV4-1 and TRBJ1-1, with unresolved D. Germline V gives CDR1 MGHRA, CDR2 YSYEKL. The ends were cut back, 4 bases at V and 1 base at J, with 10 bases in the middle. CDR3 length equals 14 residues. Written as DNA, the CDR3 is TGCGCCAGCAGCCTAGAGGCCAGGAACACTGAAGCTTTCTTT. This codes for CASSLEARNTEAFF.

This clone was picked up one time. The chain combines TRBV10-2 with TRBJ1-2; D perhaps matches TRBD1 (5 bases). The CDR3 runs 14 residues. Germline CDR1 reads WSHSY; CDR2 reads SAAADI. Trimming left V 0 bases short and J 4 bases short, with 9 bases between. The CDR3 reads CASSESPGGYGYTF. The CDR3 nucleotides are TGCGCCAGCAGTGAGTCGCCGGGGGGCTATGGCTACACCTTC.

This chain uses TRBV29-1 with TRBJ1-1; 12 nucleotides match TRBD1. The ends lost 3 bases at V and 5 bases at J; junction bases unmatched: 4. The CDR3 has 14 amino acids. Germline CDR1 SQVTM, CDR2 ANQGSEA. CDR3 in DNA: TGCAGCGTTGACGGGACAGGGGGCCATACTGAAGCTTTCTTT. It codes for CSVDGTGGHTEAFF.

CDR3 in amino acids: CASSSGQGREGNTIYF. Here the CDR3 DNA reads TGCGCCAGCAGTTCGGGACAGGGCAGAGAGGGAAACACCATATATTTT. V usage is TRBV4-1 and J usage is TRBJ1-3; TRBD1 matches at 9 bases. Trimming at V came to 6 bases and at J to 4 bases, leaving 10 bases not matched to a gene. This CDR3 has 16 amino acids. CDR1 MGHRA and CDR2 YSYEKL come from the germline V gene.